Below are 24 T cell receptor beta chains sequenced from a single sample in a study of T cell responses to AZD1222 COVID-19 vaccine. Only in-frame clones appear in the TCRdb table, and some are missing; sequencing was by immunoSEQ multiplex PCR. Among roughly 150,000 clones listed, more than 85% were seen once. Sequences were derived from peripheral blood, sampled on day 0 of AZD1222 vaccination. Receptors were obtained from an adult in good health.

The V and J genes are TRBV30 and TRBJ2-2; D is unclear. V dropped 1 base and J dropped 5 bases, with 14 bases sitting between them. CDR1 and CDR2 (germline): GTSNPN, SVGIG (reference sequence). The CDR3 is 15 residues long. The CDR3 nucleotides are TGTGCCTGGAGTGCCAAGGGAAGTTTTACCGGGGAGCTGTTTTTT. This sequence encodes CAWSAKGSFTGELFF.

The chain links TRBV9 to TRBJ2-2; 10 nucleotides align to TRBD2. V lost 4 bases and J lost 8; bases outside the gene matches: 11. Germline V gene data show CDR1 as SGDLS and CDR2 as YYNGEE. The CDR3 loop spans 16 amino acids. The CDR3 sequence: CASSPASGRASGELFF. CDR3 DNA: TGTGCCAGCAGCCCCGCGAGCGGGAGGGCCTCAGGGGAGCTGTTTTTT.

The chain uses TRBV3-1 (or the pseudogene TRBV3-2) and TRBJ2-7; TRBD2 aligns across 11 bases. V gave up 2 bases and J gave up 6 bases; unmatched junction bases: 3. CDR1 LGHDT and CDR2 YNNKEL come from the germline V gene (reference sequence). This CDR3 spans 14 amino acids. The CDR3 coding sequence is TGTGCCAGCAGCCAAACTAGCGGGAGTACCGAGCAGTACTTC. Translating gives CASSQTSGSTEQYF.

The CDR3 loop is CASSDSAGNQPQHF. CDR3 nucleotides: TGTGCCAGCAGTGACTCTGCGGGGAATCAGCCCCAGCATTTT. The chain uses TRBV6-4 and TRBJ1-5; D not resolved. This CDR3 has 14 residues. Germline values: CDR1 MRHNA, CDR2 SNTAGT. V was trimmed by 0 bases and J by 4 bases, leaving 7 bases between them.

The chain combines TRBV7-9 with TRBJ2-3; the D gene is possibly TRBD2 (5 bases). The V gene's germline CDR1 is SEHNR and CDR2 FQNEAQ (reference sequence). The CDR3 has 17 residues. V lost 4 bases and J 4 bases, leaving 21 bases between the germline ends. The CDR3, as DNA: TGTGCCAGCAGCTCCTCATCGGGGATCTGGGGAGCAGATACGCAGTATTTT. This translates into CASSSSSGIWGADTQYF. Full variable domain (remainder filled in from reference TRBV7-9 and TRBJ2-3): DTGVSQNPRHKITKRGQNVTFRCDPISEHNRLYWYRQTLGQGPEFLTYFQNEAQLEKSRLLSDRFSAERPKGSFSTLEIQRTEQGDSAMYLCASSSSSGIWGADTQYFGPGTRLTVL.

The V and J genes are TRBV18 and TRBJ1-5; TRBD1 might be the D (5 bases). The germline gives CDR1 KGHSH, CDR2 LQKENI. The CDR3 runs 14 residues. Trimming shortened V by 3 bases and J by 5 bases, and 11 bases separated the two germline ends. Written as DNA, the CDR3 is TGTGCCAGCTCACCGGGGGTCCCCGATCAGCCCCAGCATTTT. Its translation is CASSPGVPDQPQHF.

V is TRBV19 and J is TRBJ2-7, with D tentatively TRBD1 or TRBD2 (7 bases each). Germline V gives CDR1 LNHDA, CDR2 SQIVND (reference sequence). V gave up 7 bases and J gave up 2 bases, with 18 bases separating them. This CDR3 is built from 15 residues. The CDR3 sequence: CASTLSRGGAYEQYF. CDR3 bases: TGTGCCAGTACCCTCAGCAGGGGGGGGGCCTACGAGCAGTACTTC.

V gene TRBV9 combines with J gene TRBJ2-1; 8 bases fit TRBD2. The V and J ends lost 2 bases and 4 bases, in that order; junction bases with no gene match: 2. The CDR3 is 14 amino acids. CDR1 is SGDLS and CDR2 is YYNGEE in the germline V gene. Here the CDR3 reads CASSVVAGYNEQFF. CDR3 DNA: TGTGCCAGCAGCGTGGTAGCGGGATACAATGAGCAGTTCTTC.

This clone has more than one count but fewer than ten. This chain uses TRBV18 with TRBJ2-1; TRBD2 matches 7 bases. In germline, CDR1 is KGHSH, CDR2 LQKENI. The CDR3 totals 15 residues. V lost 3 bases and J lost 6; bases outside the gene matches: 8. In nucleotides, the CDR3 is TGTGCCAGCTCACCTCCCGGGACTAACTTCAATGAGCAGTTCTTC. Its protein product is CASSPPGTNFNEQFF.

CDR3 DNA sequence: TGTGCCACGGGGACAGGGGTGAACACCGGGGAGCTGTTTTTT. Its translation is CATGTGVNTGELFF. The chain uses TRBV19 and TRBJ2-2; 10 bases map to TRBD1. The CDR3 length is 14 residues. Germline loops: CDR1 LNHDA, CDR2 SQIVND (reference sequence). Trimming cost V 10 bases and J 1 base; bases outside gene matches: 3. Filled out from reference TRBV19 and TRBJ2-2, the complete variable domain reads DGGITQSPKYLFRKEGQNVTLSCEQNLNHDAMYWYRQDPGQGLRLIYYSQIVNDFQKGDIAEGYSVSREKKESFPLTVTSAQKNPTAFYLCATGTGVNTGELFFGEGSRLTVL.

The rearrangement joins TRBV3-1 (or the pseudogene TRBV3-2) to TRBJ2-7; maybe TRBD2 (5 bases). V gave up 0 bases and J gave up 9 bases, with 9 bases separating them. Germline CDR1 and CDR2: LGHDT and YNNKEL (reference sequence). This CDR3 contains 12 residues. CDR3 protein: CASSQELGRQYF. The CDR3 region has the DNA TGTGCCAGCAGCCAAGAACTGGGGAGGCAGTACTTC.

The CDR3 nucleotides read TGTGCCAGCAGCTTTAACGCCGGGGCCAATGAAAAACTGTTTTTT. Its protein is CASSFNAGANEKLFF. J is TRBJ1-4 and V is TRBV7-9; possibly TRBD1 for D (5 bases). Trimming shortened V by 3 bases and J by 5 bases, and 13 bases separated the two germline ends. CDR3 length: 15 residues. Looked up from germline, CDR1 is SEHNR and CDR2 is FQNEAQ (reference sequence).

This sequence joins TRBV7-6 and TRBJ2-7; unclear D gene. The CDR3 has 12 amino acids. Germline V gene lookup returns CDR1 SGHVS and CDR2 FNYEAQ. The germline V and J ends were trimmed by 4 bases and 3 bases, with 7 bases remaining between them. The CDR3 DNA reads as TGTGCCAGCAGCTCCGACGGCTACGAGCAGTACTTC. Amino acids: CASSSDGYEQYF.

This chain joins TRBV6-6 and TRBJ1-5; no clear D gene. This CDR3 spans 15 amino acids. Between the trimmed V and J ends, which lost 5 bases and 4 bases, there was a span of 15 bases. Germline CDR1 reads MNHNY; CDR2 reads SVGAGI (reference sequence). This CDR3 reads CASSTFSTGNQPQHF. The CDR3 DNA is TGTGCCAGCAGTACCTTCAGTACGGGGAATCAGCCCCAGCATTTT.

The gene calls are TRBV2 and TRBJ2-7; perhaps TRBD1 as D (6 bases). The CDR3 covers 16 residues. Between the trimmed V and J ends, which lost 2 bases and 4 bases, there was a span of 18 bases. From germline, CDR1 is SNHLY and CDR2 FYNNEI. The CDR3 coding sequence is TGTGCCAGCAGTGAATTTACCCTGGGACACCTATACGAGCAGTACTTC. This encodes CASSEFTLGHLYEQYF.

The table lists this clone with a count of one. The gene calls are TRBV6-5 and TRBJ1-6; 10 bases are shared with TRBD1. The CDR3 runs to 15 residues. Germline V gene data show CDR1 as MNHEY and CDR2 as SVGAGI. The ends lost 2 bases at V and 7 bases at J; junction bases unmatched: 2. This CDR3 reads CASSYGQGGNSPLHF. The CDR3 bases are TGTGCCAGCAGTTACGGACAGGGGGGCAATTCACCCCTCCACTTT.

The chain has TRBV21-1 and TRBJ2-1; the table calls TRBD2, which could not be checked here. TRBV21-1 corresponds to a pseudogene. This CDR3 has 15 amino acids. In DNA form, the CDR3 reads TGTGCCAGCAGCAACCATAGGCGGGAGGGGGGTGAGCAGTTCTTC. This translates into CASSNHRREGGEQFF.

The chain has TRBV2 and TRBJ2-1; 13 bases are shared with TRBD2. The ends lost 6 bases at V and 1 base at J; junction bases unmatched: 6. The germline V gene encodes CDR1 SNHLY and CDR2 FYNNEI. This CDR3 contains 17 residues. CDR3 sequence: CASRTGTSGVSYNEQFF. The CDR3 coding sequence is TGTGCCAGCAGGACCGGGACTAGCGGGGTGTCCTACAATGAGCAGTTCTTC.

This rearrangement joins TRBV6-6 to TRBJ2-2, with D perhaps being TRBD1 or TRBD2 (5 bases each). V lost 6 bases to trimming and J lost 8 bases, with 10 bases between them. The CDR3 contains 12 residues. Germline CDR1 reads MNHNY; CDR2 reads SVGAGI (reference sequence). The CDR3 loop reads CASRTDYGELFF. CDR3 nucleotide sequence: TGTGCCAGCAGGACAGACTATGGGGAGCTGTTTTTT.

V gene TRBV28 combines with J gene TRBJ1-6; D call uncertain. The ends were cut back, 2 bases at V and 9 bases at J, with 8 bases in the middle. The germline V gene has CDR1 MDHEN and CDR2 SYDVKM. The CDR3 has 13 residues. The CDR3 reads CASSLVDPSPLHF. In DNA form, the CDR3 reads TGTGCCAGCAGTTTAGTGGATCCTTCACCCCTCCACTTT.

The gene calls are TRBV7-2 and TRBJ2-1, with 12 bases lining up with TRBD1. This CDR3 has 15 residues. V lost 5 bases to trimming and J lost 9 bases; unmatched junction nucleotides: 8. From germline, CDR1 is SGHTA and CDR2 FQGNSA. The CDR3 protein is CASSPRDRGQVEQFF. CDR3 coding DNA: TGTGCCAGCAGCCCCCGGGACAGGGGGCAGGTTGAGCAGTTCTTC. Full variable domain (remainder filled in from reference TRBV7-2 and TRBJ2-1): GAGVSQSPSNKVTEKGKDVELRCDPISGHTALYWYRQSLGQGLEFLIYFQGNSAPDKSGLPSDRFSAERTGGSVSTLTIQRTQQEDSAVYLCASSPRDRGQVEQFFGPGTRLTVL.

This chain uses TRBV30 with TRBJ2-7; TRBD2 aligns across 7 bases. The CDR3 runs 13 residues. Unmatched junction bases numbered 11, after V lost 3 bases and J lost 9 bases. Germline V gene sequence: CDR1 GTSNPN, CDR2 SVGIG (reference sequence). The CDR3 reads CAWSALRASGQYF. The CDR3, as DNA: TGTGCCTGGAGCGCCTTAAGGGCTAGCGGGCAGTACTTC.

Worth noting for this clone: The same CDR3 can be traced to other DNA sequences in this sample. The CDR3 DNA is TGTGCCAGTAGCCGGACAGGGGGCAGCTACGAGCAGTACTTC. Translation gives CASSRTGGSYEQYF. The chain is built from TRBV19 and TRBJ2-7; 11 bases match TRBD1. This CDR3 spans 14 amino acids. Per the germline V gene, CDR1 is LNHDA and CDR2 is SQIVND (reference sequence). J was trimmed by 3 bases and V by 6 bases; bases with no gene match: 4.

The sample holds one count of this clone. The chain couples TRBV11-2 to TRBJ2-7; 11 nucleotides align to TRBD2. Germline V gene sequence: CDR1 SGHAT, CDR2 FQNNGV. The CDR3 consists of 14 residues. V gave up 5 bases and J gave up 6 bases; unmatched junction bases: 6. CDR3 sequence (DNA): TGTGCCAGCAGCCCCAGGGGGACTAGCGGCGAGCAGTACTTC. It translates to CASSPRGTSGEQYF.